This TCR beta chain emerged from a study of blood T cell repertoires in COVID-19. The wider study: Recovered participants had two consecutive negative NP/OP PCR tests, healthcare professional clearance, or symptom resolution.

Produced via immunoSEQ multiplex PCR; TCRdb's table is partial and in-frame only. The sample gives more than 300,000 clones, about 90% of which show up once; around 2% is in the top ten. CDR3 length: 15 residues. J lost 4 bases, V lost 0 bases, and 5 bases had no gene match. Per the germline V gene, CDR1 is GTSNPN and CDR2 is SVGIG (reference sequence). The rearrangement uses TRBV30 and TRBJ2-3, with 9 bases lining up with TRBD2. The sequencing sample was made of PBMCs or T cells enriched from blood (not recorded which). The sequence came from a man between 40 and 49 years old in a cohort exposed to, infected with or recovered from COVID-19 (not recorded which). The CDR3 protein is CAWSVGGGRADTQYF. In nucleotides, the CDR3 is TGTGCCTGGAGTGTTGGGGGCGGGAGGGCAGATACGCAGTATTTT.